Sequencing of this TCR beta chain was carried out in a study of control samples from healthy donors and cancer patients. The CDR3 totals 18 residues. Germline loops: CDR1 MGHRA, CDR2 YSYEKL. V dropped 3 bases and J dropped 6; count of bases not matched to a gene: 14. The method was immunoSEQ multiplex PCR; TCRdb's version includes in-frame clones alone and lacks a portion of them. Among about 180,000 clones listed, over 85% were seen once. To note about this clone: The sample contains more than one DNA sequence encoding this CDR3.

The source is a man aged 25 to 40 in good health. The chain combines TRBV4-1 with TRBJ2-3; 11 positions agree with TRBD2. Sample: blood. CDR3 nucleotide sequence: TGCGCCAGCAGCCATCCGGGACTAGCGGCCCTAGGCGGGGATACGCAGTATTTT. Residues: CASSHPGLAALGGDTQYF.